The clone carrying this TCR beta chain was seen only a few times. Its antigen is unknown. The data were taken from a study of siplizumab effects on memory and regulatory T cells. Whole-study results and caveats: Memory T cells appeared less diverse than naive cells, which seemed to contribute substantially to alloresponse.

TCR templates numbering around 9.6 x 10^4 were assayed per sample. Profiled with immunoSEQ multiplex PCR; TCRdb holds only in-frame clones, not every one. The repertoire holds some 100,000 clones, with approximately 90% as singletons. V was cut by 1 base and J by 9 bases, with 4 bases left in between. CDR1 MNHNS and CDR2 SASEGT come from the germline V gene. This CDR3 has 11 amino acids. Specimen: Tregs sorted from blood. The chain carries TRBV6-1 and TRBJ1-5, with D hard to call. The clonotype originates from a human donor in good health. CDR3 amino acids: CASSEGLPQHF. Written as DNA, the CDR3 is TGTGCCAGCAGTGAAGGGTTGCCCCAGCATTTT.